This is a list of T cell receptor beta chains from one sample in a study of OX40 agonist ivuxolimab in advanced cancers. Here immunoSEQ multiplex PCR was the method, and the copy in TCRdb shows in-frame clones only, minus some. The table includes 40,000 to 55,000 clones, about 91% detected once. The source was CD4+ or CD8+ T cells sorted from blood, collected in a trial of the OX40 agonist ivuxolimab. The origin of the receptors is an adult with an advanced solid tumor such as melanoma, head and neck, liver or kidney cancer. CDR3s include the opening cysteine and the closing phenylalanine or tryptophan. The D gene is left open where the match is weak. Clone size is shown for a subset of rows, as once, few, many or a class of expanded clone.

v_call: TRBV15
j_call: TRBJ2-5
clone_size: -
d_call: -
cdr3_nt: TGTGCCACCAGCAGTTTAGGAGGCCAAGAGACCCAGTACTTC
cdr3_aa: CATSSLGGQETQYF

v_call: TRBV25-1
j_call: TRBJ1-1
clone_size: -
d_call: -
cdr3_nt: TGTGCCAGCAGAATTGTAGGGGCAGCTTTCTTT
cdr3_aa: CASRIVGAAFF

v_call: TRBV28
j_call: TRBJ2-3
clone_size: -
d_call: -
cdr3_nt: TGTGCCAGCAGTTCCCCGGGGGTCAGCACAGATACGCAGTATTTT
cdr3_aa: CASSSPGVSTDTQYF

v_call: TRBV6-5
j_call: TRBJ1-1
clone_size: -
d_call: -
cdr3_nt: TGTGCCAGCAGTTACTCGCCAGGAATGAACACTGAAGCTTTCTTT
cdr3_aa: CASSYSPGMNTEAFF

v_call: TRBV4-2
j_call: TRBJ2-7
clone_size: -
d_call: TRBD2
cdr3_nt: TGTGCCAGCAGCCAAGATGGGACTAGCGGGAGCTACGAGCAGTACTTC
cdr3_aa: CASSQDGTSGSYEQYF

v_call: TRBV7-9
j_call: TRBJ2-1
clone_size: -
d_call: -
cdr3_nt: TGTGCCAGCAGCTTAGTCCCTAGCTCGGGGAATGAGCAGTTCTTC
cdr3_aa: CASSLVPSSGNEQFF

v_call: TRBV9
j_call: TRBJ2-7
clone_size: -
d_call: -
cdr3_nt: TGTGCCAGCAGCGACGATCGGGTTCTCGAGCAGTACTTC
cdr3_aa: CASSDDRVLEQYF

v_call: TRBV7-6
j_call: TRBJ2-7
clone_size: -
d_call: -
cdr3_nt: TGTGCCAGCAGCTTGGTGGGAGGTATCGACGAGCAGTACTTC
cdr3_aa: CASSLVGGIDEQYF

v_call: TRBV29-1
j_call: TRBJ2-1
clone_size: -
d_call: TRBD2
cdr3_nt: TGCAGCGTTGAAGATCTTAGCGGGCGGATCTCCTACAATGAGCAGTTCTTC
cdr3_aa: CSVEDLSGRISYNEQFF

v_call: TRBV28
j_call: TRBJ1-3
clone_size: -
d_call: -
cdr3_nt: TGTGCCAGCTCGGAGCTGTCCGGGGCTGGAAACACCATATATTTT
cdr3_aa: CASSELSGAGNTIYF

v_call: TRBV27
j_call: TRBJ2-3
clone_size: once
d_call: -
cdr3_nt: TGTGCCAGCAGTTTATCGCTAACTAGCACAGATACGCAGTATTTT
cdr3_aa: CASSLSLTSTDTQYF

v_call: TRBV6-5
j_call: TRBJ2-1
clone_size: -
d_call: -
cdr3_nt: TGTGCCAGCAGTTGGGGCCCCTACAATGAGCAGTTCTTC
cdr3_aa: CASSWGPYNEQFF

v_call: TRBV27
j_call: TRBJ2-7
clone_size: -
d_call: TRBD1
cdr3_nt: TGTGCCAGCAGTTTACGGACAGGGGGTTTCTACGAGCAGTACTTC
cdr3_aa: CASSLRTGGFYEQYF

v_call: TRBV4-3
j_call: TRBJ1-4
clone_size: -
d_call: -
cdr3_nt: TGCGCCAGCAGCCAAGACAGCGCAACTAATGAAAAACTGTTTTTT
cdr3_aa: CASSQDSATNEKLFF

v_call: TRBV27
j_call: TRBJ1-1
clone_size: -
d_call: -
cdr3_nt: TGTGCCAGCAGCCTGGGGGGGAACACTGAAGCTTTCTTT
cdr3_aa: CASSLGGNTEAFF

v_call: TRBV7-9
j_call: TRBJ2-7
clone_size: -
d_call: -
cdr3_nt: TGTGCCAGCAGCTTAGATACTGGACTTGGTCGCGAGCAGTACTTC
cdr3_aa: CASSLDTGLGREQYF

v_call: TRBV5-4
j_call: TRBJ1-2
clone_size: -
d_call: -
cdr3_nt: TGTGCCAGCAGATCCGGGTTAGTCACTAACTATGGCTACACCTTC
cdr3_aa: CASRSGLVTNYGYTF

v_call: TRBV19
j_call: TRBJ2-1
clone_size: -
d_call: TRBD2
cdr3_nt: TGTGCCAGTAGTCCTCCGGGACTAGCGGGTGAGCAGTTCTTC
cdr3_aa: CASSPPGLAGEQFF

v_call: TRBV2
j_call: TRBJ1-6
clone_size: -
d_call: -
cdr3_nt: TGTGCCAGCAGGGCTCAAAGCTCCTATAATTCACCCCTCCACTTT
cdr3_aa: CASRAQSSYNSPLHF

v_call: TRBV11-2
j_call: TRBJ1-2
clone_size: once
d_call: -
cdr3_nt: TGTGCCAGCAGCTTATACGGACAGCGGATGGATGGCTACACCTTC
cdr3_aa: CASSLYGQRMDGYTF

v_call: TRBV9
j_call: TRBJ2-2
clone_size: -
d_call: TRBD2
cdr3_nt: TGTGCCAGCAGCCTTGACGGCGGGAGGGCTGGGGAGCTGTTTTTT
cdr3_aa: CASSLDGGRAGELFF

v_call: TRBV4-1
j_call: TRBJ1-1
clone_size: -
d_call: -
cdr3_nt: TGCGCCAGCAGCCAAAGAGGGGCGTCGACTGAAGCTTTCTTT
cdr3_aa: CASSQRGASTEAFF

v_call: TRBV27
j_call: TRBJ2-1
clone_size: -
d_call: TRBD2
cdr3_nt: TGTGCCAGCAGTTTAGGACTAGCGGGAGGTCCCTCCTACAATGAGCAGTTCTTC
cdr3_aa: CASSLGLAGGPSYNEQFF

v_call: TRBV5-4
j_call: TRBJ2-3
clone_size: -
d_call: -
cdr3_nt: TGTGCCAGCAGAACGGGGCTCCAAGGCACAGATACGCAGTATTTT
cdr3_aa: CASRTGLQGTDTQYF

v_call: TRBV9
j_call: TRBJ2-7
clone_size: -
d_call: TRBD2
cdr3_nt: TGTGCCAGCAGCCCCGGGGGCGGGGGGAGCTCCTACGAGCAGTACTTC
cdr3_aa: CASSPGGGGSSYEQYF

v_call: TRBV19
j_call: TRBJ2-7
clone_size: -
d_call: TRBD1
cdr3_nt: TGTGCCAGTAGTATTGGGACAGGGGACTACGAGCAGTACTTC
cdr3_aa: CASSIGTGDYEQYF

v_call: TRBV6-6
j_call: TRBJ2-2
clone_size: -
d_call: -
cdr3_nt: TGTGCCGTTATACCTTCAGGAGCGAACACCGGGGAGCTGTTTTTT
cdr3_aa: CAVIPSGANTGELFF

v_call: TRBV9
j_call: TRBJ2-1
clone_size: -
d_call: TRBD2
cdr3_nt: TGTGCCAGCAGCATTACTAGCGCAAGCTCCTACAATGAGCAGTTCTTC
cdr3_aa: CASSITSASSYNEQFF

v_call: TRBV9
j_call: TRBJ2-7
clone_size: -
d_call: -
cdr3_nt: TGTGCCAGCAGCGCCGGACCCGGGCGAGGCTACGAGCAGTACTTC
cdr3_aa: CASSAGPGRGYEQYF

v_call: TRBV13
j_call: TRBJ2-1
clone_size: -
d_call: -
cdr3_nt: TGTGCCAGCAGCTCCATTGGAGGGGATGTTTGGGATGAGCAGTTCTTC
cdr3_aa: CASSSIGGDVWDEQFF

v_call: TRBV2
j_call: TRBJ2-7
clone_size: -
d_call: TRBD2
cdr3_nt: TGTGCCAGCAGGGCCCCGACTAGCGGGAGTCGTTTC
cdr3_aa: CASRAPTSGSRF

v_call: TRBV19
j_call: TRBJ2-2
clone_size: -
d_call: -
cdr3_nt: TGTGCCAGTAGTATCGGCGGGATTATGCCTAACACCGGGGAGCTGTTTTTT
cdr3_aa: CASSIGGIMPNTGELFF

v_call: TRBV6-5
j_call: TRBJ2-1
clone_size: -
d_call: -
cdr3_nt: TGTGCCAGCAGTTACTCGTCAGAGAATGAGCAGTTCTTC
cdr3_aa: CASSYSSENEQFF

v_call: TRBV15
j_call: TRBJ2-7
clone_size: once
d_call: TRBD2
cdr3_nt: TGTGCCACCAGCAGAGAACTAGCGGGAGGGCCGTATGAGCAGTACTTC
cdr3_aa: CATSRELAGGPYEQYF

v_call: TRBV19
j_call: TRBJ2-1
clone_size: -
d_call: -
cdr3_nt: TGTGCCAGTAGTTGGGGGGTCTTTGGCTACAATGAGCAGTTCTTC
cdr3_aa: CASSWGVFGYNEQFF

v_call: TRBV19
j_call: TRBJ2-6
clone_size: -
d_call: -
cdr3_nt: TGTGCCAGTAGTTATAAATCTGGGGCCAACGTCCTGACTTTC
cdr3_aa: CASSYKSGANVLTF

v_call: TRBV7-3
j_call: TRBJ2-1
clone_size: -
d_call: -
cdr3_nt: TGTGCCCGCAGCTTAACGGCAGGTTTTTCCTACAATGAGCAGTTCTTC
cdr3_aa: CARSLTAGFSYNEQFF

v_call: TRBV4-1
j_call: TRBJ2-5
clone_size: -
d_call: -
cdr3_nt: TGCGCCAGCAGCCAAGATCAAGGGCGGAGATGGGGGGAGACCCAGTACTTC
cdr3_aa: CASSQDQGRRWGETQYF

v_call: TRBV9
j_call: TRBJ1-5
clone_size: -
d_call: -
cdr3_nt: TGTGCCAGCAGCTTAAGTGGGGGAAATCAGCCCCAGCATTTT
cdr3_aa: CASSLSGGNQPQHF

v_call: TRBV5-4
j_call: TRBJ1-2
clone_size: -
d_call: -
cdr3_nt: TGTGCCAGCAGCTCAATGACGGGGGGCATGACCGGTGGCTACACCTTC
cdr3_aa: CASSSMTGGMTGGYTF

v_call: TRBV7-9
j_call: TRBJ1-1
clone_size: -
d_call: -
cdr3_nt: TGTGCCAGCAGCCCCAAAAGGTCGGGAGTCGGCACTGAAGCTTTCTTT
cdr3_aa: CASSPKRSGVGTEAFF

v_call: TRBV7-3
j_call: TRBJ2-7
clone_size: once
d_call: -
cdr3_nt: TGTGCCAGCAGCTTAGCGATCGGGTACGAGCAGTACTTC
cdr3_aa: CASSLAIGYEQYF

v_call: TRBV7-9
j_call: TRBJ1-1
clone_size: -
d_call: TRBD1
cdr3_nt: TGTGCCAGCAGCTTAGAATCTGGACAGGTCTTGTCTGAAGCTTTCTTT
cdr3_aa: CASSLESGQVLSEAFF

v_call: TRBV5-8
j_call: TRBJ2-3
clone_size: -
d_call: TRBD2
cdr3_nt: TGTGCCAGCAGCCGACGGGCGATTAGCGGGAGTAATGCAGATACGCAGTATTTT
cdr3_aa: CASSRRAISGSNADTQYF

v_call: TRBV15
j_call: TRBJ2-1
clone_size: -
d_call: TRBD2
cdr3_nt: TGTGCCACCAGCAGAGACTATAGGACTAGAGCCTTATACAATGAGCAGTTCTTC
cdr3_aa: CATSRDYRTRALYNEQFF

v_call: TRBV20-1
j_call: TRBJ2-1
clone_size: -
d_call: -
cdr3_nt: TGCAGTGCTAGCCTTGATAATGAGCAGTTCTTC
cdr3_aa: CSASLDNEQFF

v_call: TRBV28
j_call: TRBJ2-7
clone_size: -
d_call: -
cdr3_nt: TGTGCCAGCAGCCGGATAGGGGTCACCTACGAGCAGTACTTC
cdr3_aa: CASSRIGVTYEQYF

v_call: TRBV27
j_call: TRBJ2-3
clone_size: -
d_call: TRBD1
cdr3_nt: TGTGCCAGCAGTCCGGGACAGGGCACAGATACGCAGTATTTT
cdr3_aa: CASSPGQGTDTQYF

v_call: TRBV2
j_call: TRBJ1-3
clone_size: once
d_call: TRBD1
cdr3_nt: TGTGCCAGCAGCCCTGGAAGGACAGGGGAAAACACCATATATTTT
cdr3_aa: CASSPGRTGENTIYF

v_call: TRBV6-6
j_call: TRBJ1-1
clone_size: -
d_call: -
cdr3_nt: TGTGCCAGCAGTTGGGGGATGGGGAACACTGAAGCTTTCTTT
cdr3_aa: CASSWGMGNTEAFF

v_call: TRBV29-1
j_call: TRBJ2-7
clone_size: -
d_call: TRBD2
cdr3_nt: TGCAGCGTTGTGAGCGGGAGTTACGAGCAGTACTTC
cdr3_aa: CSVVSGSYEQYF

v_call: TRBV6-5
j_call: TRBJ1-1
clone_size: -
d_call: -
cdr3_nt: TGTGCCAGCAGCCCCGGCTGGGGGTTCGTGGCTTTCTTT
cdr3_aa: CASSPGWGFVAFF

v_call: TRBV6-5
j_call: TRBJ2-2
clone_size: few
d_call: -
cdr3_nt: TGTGCCAGCAGTACGGGACACACCGGGGAGCTGTTTTTT
cdr3_aa: CASSTGHTGELFF

v_call: TRBV27
j_call: TRBJ1-2
clone_size: -
d_call: TRBD1
cdr3_nt: TGTGCCAGCGGGCCCGATGGACAGGCCTACGAGGGCTACACCTTC
cdr3_aa: CASGPDGQAYEGYTF

v_call: TRBV30
j_call: TRBJ2-5
clone_size: -
d_call: -
cdr3_nt: TGTGCCTGGAGTTATGACTCCAGGGCCGAGACCCAGTACTTC
cdr3_aa: CAWSYDSRAETQYF

v_call: TRBV5-4
j_call: TRBJ2-7
clone_size: -
d_call: -
cdr3_nt: TGTGCCAGCAGCTTGGCAGGGGGGGACGAGCAGTACTTC
cdr3_aa: CASSLAGGDEQYF

v_call: TRBV5-1
j_call: TRBJ2-3
clone_size: -
d_call: -
cdr3_nt: TGCGCCAGCAGCGCCGCCGATACGCAGTATTTT
cdr3_aa: CASSAADTQYF

v_call: TRBV6-5
j_call: TRBJ2-7
clone_size: -
d_call: TRBD1
cdr3_nt: TGTGCCAGCAGTTACGGGGACAGGGGCAACGAGCAGTACTTC
cdr3_aa: CASSYGDRGNEQYF

v_call: TRBV5-6
j_call: TRBJ1-2
clone_size: -
d_call: -
cdr3_nt: TGTGCCAGCAGTCCTTTCGCCACTCACTATGGCTACACCTTC
cdr3_aa: CASSPFATHYGYTF